This T cell receptor beta chain originates from a study of beta chain features in type 1 diabetes (dated by TCRdb to between 2017 and 2018). Some background on the complete study: Mean age, gender distribution, total cell number and subset yield were not different between patients and healthy donors. Across all samples, fewer than 110,000,000 sorted cells were examined, and cell number per subset correlated strongly with RNA yield. The study compared TCRB repertoires of sorted circulating CD4+ T cell subsets between recently diagnosed type 1 diabetes patients and matched healthy donors. Regulatory and stem cell-like memory subsets were isolated from only 8 patients and about eight healthy donors, whereas naive and central memory subsets came from all 30 or so donors.

Each donor gave one peripheral blood draw, roughly 0.12 L on average, collected into heparinised tubes. A BD FACSAria II and a panel including CD45RO, CCR7, CD25, CD127, CD95 and CD27 were used to sort naive, central memory, regulatory and stem cell-like memory CD4+ T cells. Every sorted population had a purity above 98%. PBMCs were separated immediately by Lymphoprep density gradient centrifugation and were stained directly, without being cultured. To minimize batch effects, samples were stained and sorted in pairs, one healthy donor with one patient per experiment. This clone was observed a few times. Its antigen target is currently unknown. Base qualities are missing; no much larger clone stands one base away. The High Capacity cDNA Reverse Transcription Kit was used to reverse transcribe all of the isolated RNA, meaning that expressed TCRB transcripts were what got sequenced. Naive, central memory and regulatory T cell samples underwent deep immunoSEQ sequencing, averaging about 3.57 million total reads per sample. Sorted cells were lysed in RLT buffer, and RNA was extracted using DNase-treated RNeasy Micro or Mini kits according to cell number. Each cell subset was processed separately to prevent cross-contamination, with patient and healthy donor samples processed together. The immunoSEQ multiplex PCR was used to amplify TCRB sequences from cDNA, yielding 87-bp fragments that span the CDR3 region. Sequencing of the amplicons was performed on the Illumina HiSeq platform. Processing in the source paper ran as follows. PCR bias was computationally corrected using synthetic template baselines, reads within Hamming distance 2 were collapsed, and singletons that could not be merged were discarded. Reads were aligned against IMGT to assign V, D and J genes, CDR3 length and insertions or deletions at six rearrangement sites. Clonotype counts were normalized to sorted cell number within each subset before computing true diversity and Gini coefficients with the tcR R package. Repertoire sharing was quantified using the overlap coefficient calculated on TCRB nucleotide sequences. Sourced from immuneACCESS, this table was stored by TCRdb with only in-frame sequences that have V and J called. A share of the clones is absent; for the studies checked, an unresolved V gene accounts for under half, and the remainder has no known explanation. V and J calls and clone size come straight from that table; D and trimming were deduced from the DNA. In this sample the table shows about 220,000 clones, about 11% of which occur a single time. The top ten clones comprise over 1% of the sample.

Overall study results and their limits: PCR may preferentially amplify shorter templates, but because patient and control samples were amplified and corrected together, any resulting skew would affect both groups equally. The naive, central memory and regulatory TCRB repertoires appeared to resemble one another more closely among patients than among healthy donors. Only small numbers of individuals were included in the HLA sub-analyses, which left unresolved whether HLA type had any influence on TCRB rearrangement. At VDJ recombination sites, patients with type 1 diabetes made fewer insertions and deleted more nucleotides, a pattern implying thymic rearrangement abnormalities. A moderate but significant shortening of TCRB CDR3 length was observed in type 1 diabetes patients in all four CD4+ subsets. Sequencing cDNA rather than genomic DNA could over-represent highly expressing activated cells, although activation and CD3 levels did not differ between groups.

The sequence was collected from a man aged 18 to 35 in good health. Material for sequencing was central memory CD4+ T cells from blood.

This receptor has the CDR3 CASSSSNEQYF. The bases read TGTGCCAGCAGCTCGTCCAACGAGCAGTACTTC. This chain is built from TRBV4-2 and TRBJ2-7; the D gene is unclear. The V and J ends are trimmed by 5 bases and 5 bases, leaving 7 bases between them. The CDR3 sequence holds 11 residues, the cysteine and phenylalanine included. Only the CDR3 DNA stays, 33 bases, in frame from base 1. CDR1 LGHNA and CDR2 YNFKEQ were looked up in the germline V gene.